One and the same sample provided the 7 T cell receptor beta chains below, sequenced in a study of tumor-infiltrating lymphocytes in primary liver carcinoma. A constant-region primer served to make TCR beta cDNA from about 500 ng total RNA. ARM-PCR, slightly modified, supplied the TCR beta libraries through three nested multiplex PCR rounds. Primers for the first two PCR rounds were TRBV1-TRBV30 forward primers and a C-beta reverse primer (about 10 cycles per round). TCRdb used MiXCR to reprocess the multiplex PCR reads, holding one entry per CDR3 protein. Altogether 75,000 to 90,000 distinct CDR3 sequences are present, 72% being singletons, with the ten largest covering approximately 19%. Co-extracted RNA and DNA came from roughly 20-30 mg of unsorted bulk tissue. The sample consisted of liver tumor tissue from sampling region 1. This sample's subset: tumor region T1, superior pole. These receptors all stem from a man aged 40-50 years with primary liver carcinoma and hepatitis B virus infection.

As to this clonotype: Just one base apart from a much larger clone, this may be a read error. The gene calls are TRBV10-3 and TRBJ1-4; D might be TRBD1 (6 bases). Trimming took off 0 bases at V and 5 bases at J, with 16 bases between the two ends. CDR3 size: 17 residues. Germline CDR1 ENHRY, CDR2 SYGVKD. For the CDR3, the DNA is TGTGCCATCAGTGAGTCGTTACGGGGGGCCCTCAATGAAAAACTGTTTTTT. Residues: CAISESLRGALNEKLFF.

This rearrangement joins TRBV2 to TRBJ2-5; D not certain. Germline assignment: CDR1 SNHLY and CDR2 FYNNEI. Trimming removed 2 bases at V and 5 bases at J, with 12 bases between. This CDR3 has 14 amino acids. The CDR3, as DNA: TGTGCCAGCAGTGAATGGCAGAACAGTGAGACCCAGTACTTC. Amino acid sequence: CASSEWQNSETQYF.

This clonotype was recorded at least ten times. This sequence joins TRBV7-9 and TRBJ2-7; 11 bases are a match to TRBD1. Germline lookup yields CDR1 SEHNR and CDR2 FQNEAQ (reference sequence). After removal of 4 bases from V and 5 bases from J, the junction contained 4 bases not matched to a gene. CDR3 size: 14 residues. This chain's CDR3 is CASSSRDRGNEQYF. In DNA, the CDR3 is TGTGCCAGCAGCTCCCGGGACAGGGGGAACGAGCAGTACTTC.

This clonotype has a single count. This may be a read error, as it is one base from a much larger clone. CDR3: CATSLAVWTEQYF. The CDR3 DNA reads TGTGCCACCAGCTTAGCGGTTTGGACCGAGCAGTACTTC. The chain has TRBV7-3 and TRBJ2-7, with D maybe TRBD2 (6 bases). The length of the CDR3 is 13 residues. The germline V gene has CDR1 SGHTA and CDR2 FQGTGA. Drawing the rest from reference TRBV7-3 and TRBJ2-7, the complete variable domain is GAGVSQTPSNKVTEKGKYVELRCDPISGHTALYWYRQSLGQGPEFLIYFQGTGAADDSGLPNDRFFAVRPEGSVSTLKIQRTERGDSAVYLCATSLAVWTEQYFGPGTRLTVT.

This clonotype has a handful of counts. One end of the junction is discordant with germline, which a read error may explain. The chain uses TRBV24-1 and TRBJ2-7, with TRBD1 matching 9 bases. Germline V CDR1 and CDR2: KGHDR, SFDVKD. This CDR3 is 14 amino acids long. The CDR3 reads CTTSPGQGSPRRHF. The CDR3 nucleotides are TGTACCACCAGCCCGGGACAGGGTTCTCCCCGACGGCACTTC.

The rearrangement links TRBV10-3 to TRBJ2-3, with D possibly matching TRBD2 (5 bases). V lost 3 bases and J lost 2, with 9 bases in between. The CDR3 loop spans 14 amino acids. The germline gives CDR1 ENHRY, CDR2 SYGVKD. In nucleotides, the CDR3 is TGTGCCATCAGTGATGGAGCGGCCACAGATACGCAGTATTTT. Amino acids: CAISDGAATDTQYF.

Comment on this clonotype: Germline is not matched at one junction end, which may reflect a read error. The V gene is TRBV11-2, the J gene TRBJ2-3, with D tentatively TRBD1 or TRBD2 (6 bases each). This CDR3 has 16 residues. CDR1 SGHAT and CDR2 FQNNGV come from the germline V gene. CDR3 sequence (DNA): TGTACTAGAAGCTTAGATGTGGGGGGCCTCACAGATATGCAGTATTTT. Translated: CTRSLDVGGLTDMQYF.